Sequencing of this T cell receptor beta chain was carried out in a study of OX40 agonist ivuxolimab in advanced cancers. Overall study results and limits: Some nonresponders additionally presented with little normalized T-cell clonal expansion.

Regarding this clone: The antigen is not known.

Sequencing was performed with immunoSEQ multiplex PCR; in TCRdb, only in-frame clones are kept and a portion is missing. The repertoire holds tens of thousands of clones, just under 85% seen once, with around 2.7% in the top ten. The input for sequencing was CD4+ or CD8+ T cells sorted from blood, taken in a trial of the OX40 agonist ivuxolimab. The sequence was obtained from an adult with an advanced solid tumor such as melanoma, head and neck, liver or kidney cancer.

Here the CDR3 reads CAWSLSGVSNQPQHF. The CDR3, as DNA: TGTGCCTGGAGCCTGAGCGGGGTGAGCAATCAGCCCCAGCATTTT. V is TRBV30 and J is TRBJ1-5, with D hard to call. Looked up from germline, CDR1 is GTSNPN and CDR2 is SVGIG (reference sequence). V lost 3 bases, J lost 1 base, and 13 bases lay in between. The CDR3 has 15 residues.